This T cell receptor (beta chain) was profiled in a study of blood T cell repertoires in COVID-19. Across the whole study: Spain, Italy and the United States supplied samples that represented acute and convalescent COVID-19. PBMCs, B-cell-depleted T cells, or T cells were the source of the cDNA or gDNA that made up the material.

Methods used by the authors: Reference gene primer amplification yielded estimated nucleated cell counts. Produced via immunoSEQ multiplex PCR; TCRdb's table is partial and in-frame only. V, J and clone size are taken as reported in that table, and D and trimming were inferred from the DNA itself. The sample carries about 130,000 clones, around 83% recorded once. Germline CDR1 is MDHEN and CDR2 is SYDVKM. There are 17 residues in the CDR3. J gave up 0 bases and V 5 bases, and 5 bases lay outside the gene matches. The sample comprised peripheral blood. The chain has TRBV28 and TRBJ1-4; 11 nucleotides agree with TRBD1. The source is a man aged 60-69 years with acute or convalescent COVID-19. CDR3 sequence (DNA): TGTGCCAGCAGTCTCCCGGGACAGGGGGCAACTAATGAAAAACTGTTTTTT. It codes for CASSLPGQGATNEKLFF.